These T cell receptor beta chains were read from a single sample in a study of blood T cell repertoires in COVID-19. Sequencing used immunoSEQ multiplex PCR; TCRdb keeps in-frame clones, though not all of them. Among some 200,000 clones, more than 80% were seen once, and the ten largest hold more than 10%. The sequenced sample was peripheral blood. The source of these receptors is a woman at least 80 years old with COVID-19, enrolled during active disease. The CDR3 runs from the conserved cysteine through the conserved F or W. D genes are given only for firm matches. Size is omitted from some rows. Given values are once, few, many or a class for expanded clones.

J gene,D gene,clone size,V gene,CDR3 protein,CDR3 DNA
TRBJ2-2,.,few,TRBV11-1,CASSFQGGDGGELFF,TGTGCCAGCAGCTTCCAGGGCGGGGATGGCGGGGAGCTGTTTTTT
TRBJ1-1,TRBD1,.,TRBV6-4,CASSDVTGPEHWEAFF,TGTGCCAGCAGTGACGTGACAGGGCCCGAACACTGGGAAGCTTTCTTT
TRBJ2-7,.,once,TRBV7-2,CASSLQGNEQYF,TGTGCCAGCAGCTTACAGGGTAACGAGCAGTACTTC
TRBJ2-2,.,.,TRBV6-1,CASSGLTRALRAGELFF,TGTGCCAGCAGTGGCCTCACCAGGGCCCTCCGGGCCGGGGAGCTGTTTTTT
TRBJ2-5,TRBD2,.,TRBV19,CASSIAGSGPQETQYF,TGTGCCAGTAGTATAGCTGGTAGCGGGCCACAAGAGACCCAGTACTTC
TRBJ2-1,TRBD1,.,TRBV9,CASSGIRGRNEQFF,TGTGCCAGCAGCGGCATCAGGGGGCGAAATGAGCAGTTCTTC
TRBJ2-5,.,.,TRBV30,CAWSRDSQHQETQYF,TGTGCCTGGAGCCGGGACTCACAACACCAAGAGACCCAGTACTTC
TRBJ1-6,.,.,TRBV28,CASSLQLTPLHF,TGTGCCAGCAGTTTACAGTTGACACCCCTCCACTTT
TRBJ1-1,TRBD1,.,TRBV4-3,CASSQADRRNTEAFF,TGCGCCAGCAGCCAAGCGGACAGGAGAAACACTGAAGCTTTCTTT
TRBJ2-1,TRBD1,.,TRBV18,CASSPLGQGYNEQFF,TGTGCCAGCTCACCTTTAGGACAGGGATACAATGAGCAGTTCTTC
TRBJ2-3,.,.,TRBV28,CASRINPGSYTDTQYF,TGTGCCAGCAGAATCAACCCCGGGTCCTACACAGATACGCAGTATTTT
TRBJ2-5,.,.,TRBV14,CASSQRGLQETQYF,TGTGCCAGCAGCCAAAGGGGACTCCAAGAGACCCAGTACTTC
TRBJ1-1,.,.,TRBV5-1,CASSLRGGANTEAFF,TGCGCCAGCAGCTTACGAGGGGGGGCGAACACTGAAGCTTTCTTT
TRBJ2-1,.,.,TRBV5-6,CASSLFQSYNEQFF,TGTGCCAGCAGCTTGTTTCAGTCATACAATGAGCAGTTCTTC
TRBJ2-1,TRBD2,.,TRBV19,CASSSGGRAVEQFF,TGTGCCAGTAGTAGCGGTGGGAGGGCCGTTGAGCAGTTCTTC
TRBJ1-1,.,.,TRBV7-9,CASSPGGLEAFF,TGTGCCAGCAGCCCCGGGGGGCTGGAAGCTTTCTTT
TRBJ2-7,TRBD2,.,TRBV6-1,CASSEWLAVNYEQYF,TGTGCCAGCAGTGAATGGCTAGCGGTAAACTACGAGCAGTACTTC
TRBJ1-6,TRBD1,once,TRBV5-1,CASSFYRGTGSYNSPLHF,TGCGCCAGCAGCTTTTACAGGGGGACCGGCTCCTATAATTCACCCCTCCACTTT
TRBJ1-1,TRBD1,once,TRBV18,CASSLFTGVDNTEAFF,TGTGCCAGCTCACTATTCACAGGGGTGGATAACACTGAAGCTTTCTTT
TRBJ2-7,.,few,TRBV10-3,CAISPGQYSSYEQYF,TGTGCCATCAGCCCTGGACAGTACAGCTCCTACGAGCAGTACTTC
TRBJ2-3,.,.,TRBV19,CASSSGVPVAQYF,TGTGCCAGTAGTAGCGGGGTCCCGGTAGCCCAGTATTTT
TRBJ1-2,.,many,TRBV2,CASSAGQTVSYGYTF,TGTGCCAGCAGCGCAGGACAGACAGTTAGCTATGGCTACACCTTC
TRBJ1-5,.,few,TRBV1,CTSSQDGRETGGVLGNQPQHF,TGCACCAGCAGCCAAGATGGTCGTGAGACAGGGGGCGTTCTTGGCAATCAGCCCCAGCATTTT
TRBJ1-1,.,.,TRBV7-2,CASSLGEFSEAFF,TGTGCCAGCAGCTTAGGAGAGTTCTCTGAAGCTTTCTTT
TRBJ2-5,TRBD1,.,TRBV7-3,CASSLVRGPQETQYF,TGTGCCAGCAGCTTAGTGAGGGGGCCCCAAGAGACCCAGTACTTC
TRBJ1-2,TRBD1,.,TRBV5-1,CASSWATGGGYTF,TGCGCCAGCAGCTGGGCGACAGGGGGCGGCTACACCTTC
TRBJ1-1,TRBD1,.,TRBV11-3,CASSSRQGLNTEAFF,TGTGCCAGCAGCTCCCGACAGGGCCTGAACACTGAAGCTTTCTTT
TRBJ2-1,.,.,TRBV18,CASSLNSGVENEQFF,TGTGCCAGCTCACTAAACTCCGGTGTCGAGAATGAGCAGTTCTTC
TRBJ2-3,.,.,TRBV6-6,CASSNRTDTQYF,TGTGCCAGCAGTAACAGGACAGATACGCAGTATTTT
TRBJ2-7,TRBD1,few,TRBV4-2,CASSPVPGQGKSGIIYEQYF,TGTGCCAGCAGCCCCGTTCCGGGACAGGGAAAGTCAGGTATAATTTACGAGCAGTACTTC
TRBJ1-6,.,.,TRBV28,CASSRPGIYSPLHF,TGTGCCAGCAGCCGACCGGGTATTTACTCACCCCTCCACTTT
TRBJ1-5,.,.,TRBV11-2,CASSLDTGGGQPQHF,TGTGCCAGCAGCTTAGATACGGGGGGAGGTCAGCCCCAGCATTTT
TRBJ1-2,.,.,TRBV2,CASSPGGALYGYTF,TGTGCCAGCAGCCCCGGGGGGGCCCTCTATGGCTACACCTTC
TRBJ1-2,.,.,TRBV10-3,CAISESFGQNYGYTF,TGTGCCATCAGTGAGTCCTTCGGACAGAACTATGGCTACACCTTC
TRBJ2-1,TRBD2,.,TRBV2,CASIGRGSSYNEQFF,TGTGCCAGCATTGGACGCGGGAGCTCCTACAATGAGCAGTTCTTC
TRBJ1-2,TRBD1,.,TRBV5-1,CASSLGSTGDNYGYTF,TGCGCCAGCAGCTTGGGGTCGACAGGGGATAACTATGGCTACACCTTC
TRBJ1-1,.,.,TRBV28,CASSAVGGLGTEAFF,TGTGCCAGCAGTGCCGTGGGGGGGCTGGGGACTGAAGCTTTCTTT
TRBJ2-7,TRBD1,once,TRBV28,CASKSRRQGEWGEQYF,TGTGCCAGCAAATCACGACGACAGGGCGAGTGGGGGGAGCAGTACTTC
TRBJ2-6,.,.,TRBV6-5,CASRDSSSGANVLTF,TGTGCCAGCAGGGACAGTTCCTCTGGGGCCAACGTCCTGACTTTC
TRBJ2-2,TRBD2,.,TRBV27,CASSSLAGEYTGELFF,TGTGCCAGCAGTTCTTTAGCGGGAGAGTACACCGGGGAGCTGTTTTTT
TRBJ1-2,TRBD1,.,TRBV5-8,CASSSRGRGSVGGYTF,TGTGCCAGCAGCTCCAGGGGGCGAGGATCTGTAGGTGGCTACACCTTC
TRBJ2-1,TRBD2,.,TRBV19,CASSPGGYNEQFF,TGTGCCAGTAGCCCGGGAGGGTACAATGAGCAGTTCTTC
TRBJ1-2,TRBD1,.,TRBV18,CASSPRTGLNYGYTF,TGTGCCAGCTCACCAAGGACAGGGCTTAACTATGGCTACACCTTC
TRBJ2-2,TRBD1,.,TRBV11-3,CASSPWDRDNTGELFF,TGTGCCAGCAGCCCCTGGGACAGGGACAACACCGGGGAGCTGTTTTTT
TRBJ1-6,TRBD1,few,TRBV6-5,CASSSTGGFGNSPLHF,TGTGCCAGCAGTTCGACAGGGGGCTTTGGAAATTCACCCCTCCACTTT
TRBJ2-3,TRBD2,.,TRBV4-1,CASSRLAGGTDTQYF,TGCGCCAGCAGCCGGTTAGCGGGGGGCACAGATACGCAGTATTTT
TRBJ1-5,.,.,TRBV19,CASSGTHSNQPQHF,TGTGCCAGTAGTGGCACGCATAGCAATCAGCCCCAGCATTTT
TRBJ1-4,.,few,TRBV4-3,CASSLNSGSEKLFF,TGCGCCAGCAGCCTCAACAGCGGGAGTGAAAAACTGTTTTTT
TRBJ1-5,.,.,TRBV2,CASSEASNQPQHF,TGTGCCAGCAGTGAGGCCAGCAATCAGCCCCAGCATTTT
TRBJ1-1,TRBD1,.,TRBV19,CASNLQGAGTEAFF,TGTGCCAGTAATCTACAGGGGGCGGGCACTGAAGCTTTCTTT
TRBJ2-1,TRBD2,.,TRBV6-2/TRBV6-3,CASSYISGSGNEQFF,TGTGCCAGCAGTTATATTAGCGGGAGTGGCAATGAGCAGTTCTTC
TRBJ2-2,.,.,TRBV28,CASTFLNTGELFF,TGTGCCAGCACCTTTCTGAACACCGGGGAGCTGTTTTTT
TRBJ1-1,.,.,TRBV18,CASSPNEQGMNTEAFF,TGTGCCAGCTCACCAAACGAACAGGGAATGAACACTGAAGCTTTCTTT
TRBJ2-1,.,.,TRBV5-1,CASSLMGGNEQFF,TGCGCCAGCAGCTTGATGGGGGGCAATGAGCAGTTCTTC
TRBJ1-5,.,once,TRBV7-3,CASSYDWAQHF,TGTGCCAGCAGCTACGACTGGGCCCAGCATTTT
TRBJ2-7,TRBD1,.,TRBV5-1,CASSVTGGSRYEQYF,TGCGCCAGCAGCGTAACAGGGGGGTCGCGGTACGAGCAGTACTTC
TRBJ2-2,.,.,TRBV19,CASNLGGAGELFF,TGTGCCAGTAATCTAGGGGGGGCCGGGGAGCTGTTTTTT
TRBJ2-7,TRBD2,.,TRBV7-2,CASSLGVAGGSYEQYF,TGTGCCAGCAGCTTAGGAGTAGCGGGGGGATCCTACGAGCAGTACTTC
TRBJ1-3,TRBD1,.,TRBV7-2,CASSFLQGVTGNTIYF,TGTGCCAGCAGCTTCCTACAGGGGGTCACTGGAAACACCATATATTTT
TRBJ2-2,.,.,TRBV24-1,CATRSTNTGELFF,TGTGCCACCAGGAGTACGAACACCGGGGAGCTGTTTTTT